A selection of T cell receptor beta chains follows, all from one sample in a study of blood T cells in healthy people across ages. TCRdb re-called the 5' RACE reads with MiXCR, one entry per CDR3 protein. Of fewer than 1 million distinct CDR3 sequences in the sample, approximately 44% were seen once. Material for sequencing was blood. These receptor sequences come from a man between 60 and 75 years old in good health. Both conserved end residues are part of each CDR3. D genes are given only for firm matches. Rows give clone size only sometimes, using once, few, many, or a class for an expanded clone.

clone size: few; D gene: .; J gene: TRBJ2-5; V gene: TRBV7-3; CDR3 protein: CASSLNGGAGQETQYF; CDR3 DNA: TGTGCCAGCAGCTTAAACGGAGGGGCGGGCCAAGAGACCCAGTACTTC
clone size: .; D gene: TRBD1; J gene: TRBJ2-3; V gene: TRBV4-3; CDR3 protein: CASSRSQGAADTQYF; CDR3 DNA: TGCGCCAGCAGCCGGAGCCAGGGGGCAGCAGATACGCAGTATTTT
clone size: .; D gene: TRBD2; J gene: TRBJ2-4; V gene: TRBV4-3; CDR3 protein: CASSPGLAGGPLAKNIQYF; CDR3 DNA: TGCGCCAGCAGCCCTGGACTAGCGGGGGGGCCTCTAGCCAAAAACATTCAGTACTTC
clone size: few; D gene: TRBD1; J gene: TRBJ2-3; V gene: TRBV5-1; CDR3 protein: CASHRDRGDTQYF; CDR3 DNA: TGCGCCAGCCACCGGGACAGGGGAGATACGCAGTATTTT
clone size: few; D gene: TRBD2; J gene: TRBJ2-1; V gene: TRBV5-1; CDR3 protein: CASSSGLAGPYNEQFF; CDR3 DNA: TGCGCCAGCAGCTCAGGACTAGCGGGGCCCTACAATGAGCAGTTCTTC
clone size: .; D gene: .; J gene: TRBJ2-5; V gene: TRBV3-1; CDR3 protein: CASSQEVVQVRETQYF; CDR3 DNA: TGTGCCAGCAGCCAAGAGGTGGTGCAGGTACGGGAGACCCAGTACTTC
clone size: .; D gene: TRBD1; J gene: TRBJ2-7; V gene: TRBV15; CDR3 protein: CATSRDWAGTGFNEQYF; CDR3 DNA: TGTGCCACCAGCAGAGATTGGGCCGGGACAGGCTTCAACGAGCAGTACTTC
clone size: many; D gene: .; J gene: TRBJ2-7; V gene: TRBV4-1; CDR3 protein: CASSLVPVDYEQYF; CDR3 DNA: TGCGCCAGCAGCCTAGTTCCGGTTGATTACGAGCAGTACTTC
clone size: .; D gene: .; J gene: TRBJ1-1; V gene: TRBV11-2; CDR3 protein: CASSFDSNTEAFF; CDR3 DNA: TGTGCCAGCAGCTTTGACTCGAACACTGAAGCTTTCTTT
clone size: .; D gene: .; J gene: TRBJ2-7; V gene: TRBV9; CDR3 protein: CASSVSDGSYEQYF; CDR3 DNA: TGTGCCAGCAGCGTATCGGACGGCTCCTACGAGCAGTACTTC
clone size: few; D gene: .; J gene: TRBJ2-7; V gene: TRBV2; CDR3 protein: CASNLLEGYEQYF; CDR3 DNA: TGTGCCAGCAATTTACTAGAGGGCTACGAGCAGTACTTC
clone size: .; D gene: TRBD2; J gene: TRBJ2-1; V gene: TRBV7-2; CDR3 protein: CASSFYRGGSYEQFF; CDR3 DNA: TGTGCCAGCAGCTTCTATCGCGGGGGGAGTTATGAGCAGTTCTTC
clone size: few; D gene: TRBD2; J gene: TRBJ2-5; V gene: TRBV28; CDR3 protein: CATRAGGLQETQYF; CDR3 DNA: TGTGCCACCAGAGCGGGGGGCCTCCAAGAGACCCAGTACTTC
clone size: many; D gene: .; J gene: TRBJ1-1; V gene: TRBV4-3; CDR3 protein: CASSQDGLRNTEAFF; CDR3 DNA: TGCGCCAGCAGCCAAGATGGTCTCAGAAACACTGAAGCTTTCTTT
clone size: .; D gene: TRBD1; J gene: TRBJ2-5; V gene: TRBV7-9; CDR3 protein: CASSLGTGGKLGSYNEQYF; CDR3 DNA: TGTGCCAGCAGCTTGGGGACAGGGGGGAAGCTAGGCTCTTACAATGAGCAGTACTTC
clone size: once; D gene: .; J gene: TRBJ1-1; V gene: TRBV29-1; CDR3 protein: CSVDPGRADTEAFF; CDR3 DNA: TGCAGCGTCGACCCGGGCCGGGCGGACACTGAAGCTTTCTTT
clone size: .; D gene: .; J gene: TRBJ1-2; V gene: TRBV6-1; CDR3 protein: CARPQGEGDYGYTF; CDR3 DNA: TGTGCCAGACCTCAAGGTGAAGGAGACTATGGCTACACCTTC
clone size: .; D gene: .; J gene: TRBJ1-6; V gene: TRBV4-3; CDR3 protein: CASSQDQAGVNSPLHF; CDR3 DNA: TGCGCCAGCAGCCAAGATCAGGCGGGGGTGAATTCACCCCTCCACTTT
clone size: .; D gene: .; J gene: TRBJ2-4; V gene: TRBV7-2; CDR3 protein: CASSSRTELAKNIQYF; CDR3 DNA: TGTGCCAGCAGCTCTAGGACAGAATTAGCCAAAAACATTCAGTACTTC
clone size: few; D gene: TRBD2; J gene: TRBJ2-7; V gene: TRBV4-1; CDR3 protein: CARKVAGGYNEQYF; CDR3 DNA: TGCGCCAGAAAGGTGGCGGGGGGGTACAATGAGCAGTACTTC
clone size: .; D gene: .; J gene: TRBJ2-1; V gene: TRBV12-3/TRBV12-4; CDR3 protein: CASSPSLYRNEQFF; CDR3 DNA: TGTGCCAGCAGCCCCAGCCTTTATCGTAATGAGCAGTTCTTC
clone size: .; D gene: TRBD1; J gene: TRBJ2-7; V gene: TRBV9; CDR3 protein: CASNRGGYEQYF; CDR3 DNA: TGTGCCAGCAACAGGGGTGGGTACGAGCAGTACTTC
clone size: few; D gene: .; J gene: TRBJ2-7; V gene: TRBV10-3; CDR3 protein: CAISLGLTDHYEQYF; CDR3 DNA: TGTGCCATCAGTCTGGGACTGACGGATCACTACGAGCAGTACTTC
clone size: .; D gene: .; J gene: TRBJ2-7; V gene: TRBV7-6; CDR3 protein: CASSLAAGQGSYEQYF; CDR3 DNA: TGTGCCAGCAGCTTAGCGGCTGGGCAGGGGTCCTACGAGCAGTACTTC
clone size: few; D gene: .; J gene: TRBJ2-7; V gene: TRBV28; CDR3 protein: CASSSGAPAVYEQYF; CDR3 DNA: TGTGCCAGCAGTTCGGGGGCCCCGGCGGTTTACGAGCAGTACTTC
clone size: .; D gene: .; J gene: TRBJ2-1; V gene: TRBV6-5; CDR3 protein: CASSYSGGNNEQFF; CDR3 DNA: TGTGCCAGCAGTTACTCTGGGGGTAACAATGAGCAGTTCTTC
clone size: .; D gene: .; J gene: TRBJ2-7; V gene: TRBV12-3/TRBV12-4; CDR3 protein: CASSSSGTIPEQYF; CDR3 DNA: TGTGCCAGCAGTTCCTCCGGGACGATCCCAGAGCAGTACTTC
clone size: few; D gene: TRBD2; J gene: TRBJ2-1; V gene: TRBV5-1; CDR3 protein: CASSLVPTSYGEQFF; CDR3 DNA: TGCGCCAGCAGCTTGGTCCCGACTAGCTACGGTGAGCAGTTCTTC
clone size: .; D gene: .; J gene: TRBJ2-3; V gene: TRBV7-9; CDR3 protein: CASSSPSVAGTDTQYF; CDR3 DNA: TGTGCCAGCAGCTCACCGAGTGTCGCGGGCACAGATACGCAGTATTTT
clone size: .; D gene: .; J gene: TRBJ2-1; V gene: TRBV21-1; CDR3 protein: CASCFLAGAYNEQFF; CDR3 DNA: TGTGCCAGCTGTTTCCTAGCGGGGGCATACAATGAGCAGTTCTTC
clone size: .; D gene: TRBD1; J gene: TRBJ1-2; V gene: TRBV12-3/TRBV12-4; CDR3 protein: CASSPLLTGGSYGYTF; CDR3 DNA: TGTGCCAGCAGTCCCCTCCTGACAGGGGGCTCCTATGGCTACACCTTC
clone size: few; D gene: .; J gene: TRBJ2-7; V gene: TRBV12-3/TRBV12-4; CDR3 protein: CASSLERRPKQYF; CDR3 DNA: TGTGCCAGCAGTTTAGAGAGAAGGCCCAAGCAGTACTTC
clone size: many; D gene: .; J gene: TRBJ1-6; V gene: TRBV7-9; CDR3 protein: CASSFGREKRGSPLHF; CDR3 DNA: TGTGCCAGCAGCTTCGGCCGCGAGAAACGGGGTTCACCCCTCCACTTT
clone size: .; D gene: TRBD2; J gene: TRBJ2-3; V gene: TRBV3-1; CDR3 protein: CASSQALAGVGDTQYF; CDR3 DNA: TGTGCCAGCAGCCAAGCTCTAGCGGGGGTCGGGGATACGCAGTATTTT
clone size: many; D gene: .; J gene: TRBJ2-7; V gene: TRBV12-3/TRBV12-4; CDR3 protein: CASSHGYGGLTTYEQYF; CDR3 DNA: TGTGCCAGCAGTCATGGTTATGGGGGACTGACCACCTACGAGCAGTACTTC
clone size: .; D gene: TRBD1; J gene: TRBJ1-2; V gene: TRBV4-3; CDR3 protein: CASSQSAGGTYGYTF; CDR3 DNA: TGCGCCAGCAGCCAAAGCGCAGGGGGAACCTATGGCTACACCTTC
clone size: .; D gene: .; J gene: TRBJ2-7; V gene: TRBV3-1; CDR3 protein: CASSQDGPYIRDEQYF; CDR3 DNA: TGTGCCAGCAGCCAAGATGGGCCCTACATCAGGGACGAGCAGTACTTC
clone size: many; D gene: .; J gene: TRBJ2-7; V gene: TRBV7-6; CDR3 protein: CASSLVAAPYEQYF; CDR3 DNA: TGTGCCAGCAGCTTAGTCGCGGCCCCCTACGAGCAGTACTTC
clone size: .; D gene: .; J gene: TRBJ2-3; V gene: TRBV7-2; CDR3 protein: CASSRTITDTQYF; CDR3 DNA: TGTGCCAGCAGCAGGACGATCACAGATACGCAGTATTTT
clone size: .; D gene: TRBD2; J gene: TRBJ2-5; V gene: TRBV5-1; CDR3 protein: CASSIAGAKETQYF; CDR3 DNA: TGCGCCAGCAGTATAGCGGGGGCTAAAGAGACCCAGTACTTC
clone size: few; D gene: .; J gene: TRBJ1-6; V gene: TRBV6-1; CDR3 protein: CAIAVQASASPLHF; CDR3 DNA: TGTGCCATTGCGGTACAGGCGTCGGCGTCACCCCTCCACTTT
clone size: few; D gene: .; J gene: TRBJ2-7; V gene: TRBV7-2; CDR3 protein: CASSFGGQYEQYF; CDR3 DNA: TGTGCCAGCAGCTTTGGGGGGCAGTACGAGCAGTACTTC
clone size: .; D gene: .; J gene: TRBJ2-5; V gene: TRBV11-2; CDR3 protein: CASSHYNEQYF; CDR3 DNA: TGTGCCAGCAGCCACTACAATGAGCAGTACTTC
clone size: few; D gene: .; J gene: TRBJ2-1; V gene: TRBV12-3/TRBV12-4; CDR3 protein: CASSPRGSDNEQFF; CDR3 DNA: TGTGCCAGCTCCCCAAGGGGTTCGGACAATGAGCAGTTCTTC
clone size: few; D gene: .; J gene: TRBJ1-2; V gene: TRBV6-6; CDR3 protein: CASRITGTDGYTF; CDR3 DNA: TGTGCCAGCAGGATTACAGGGACCGATGGCTACACCTTC
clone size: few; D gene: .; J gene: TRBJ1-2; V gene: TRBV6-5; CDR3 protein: CASSRNTGHSYTF; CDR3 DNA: TGTGCCAGCAGTCGAAATACAGGGCATAGCTACACCTTC
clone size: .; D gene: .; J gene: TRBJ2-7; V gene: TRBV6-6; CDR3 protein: CASSLRPNGDEQYF; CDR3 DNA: TGTGCCAGCAGTTTACGCCCGAACGGGGACGAGCAGTACTTC
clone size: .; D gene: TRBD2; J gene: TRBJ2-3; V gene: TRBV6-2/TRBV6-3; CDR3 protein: CASRLAGVRSDTQYF; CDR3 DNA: TGTGCCAGCAGACTAGCGGGGGTCAGGTCAGATACGCAGTATTTT
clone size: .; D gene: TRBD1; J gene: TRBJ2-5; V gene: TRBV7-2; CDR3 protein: CASSPTFSGTGQETQYF; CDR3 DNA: TGTGCCAGCAGCCCCACTTTTTCCGGGACAGGTCAAGAGACCCAGTACTTC
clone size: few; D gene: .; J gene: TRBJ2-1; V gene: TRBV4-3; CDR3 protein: CASSQEDRINEQFF; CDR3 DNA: TGCGCCAGCAGCCAAGAGGACAGAATCAATGAGCAGTTCTTC
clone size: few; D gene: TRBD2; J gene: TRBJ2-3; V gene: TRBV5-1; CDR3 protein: CASSLAAGGPADTQYF; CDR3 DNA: TGCGCCAGCAGCTTGGCCGCGGGGGGGCCGGCAGATACGCAGTATTTT
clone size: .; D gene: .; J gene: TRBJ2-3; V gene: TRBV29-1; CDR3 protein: CSVELDTDTQYF; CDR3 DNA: TGCAGCGTTGAGCTGGACACAGATACGCAGTATTTT
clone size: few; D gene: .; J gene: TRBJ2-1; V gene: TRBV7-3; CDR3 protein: CASSDSSAGTNEQFF; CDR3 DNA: TGTGCCAGCAGCGATTCTAGCGCGGGTACCAATGAGCAGTTCTTC
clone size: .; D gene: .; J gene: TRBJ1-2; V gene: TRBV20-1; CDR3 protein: CSAPKTQGYEGYTF; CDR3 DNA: TGCAGTGCTCCGAAAACTCAGGGATACGAAGGCTACACCTTC
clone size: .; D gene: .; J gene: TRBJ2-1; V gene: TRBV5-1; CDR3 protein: CASSTRQNNEQFF; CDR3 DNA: TGCGCCAGCAGCACTAGGCAGAACAATGAGCAGTTCTTC
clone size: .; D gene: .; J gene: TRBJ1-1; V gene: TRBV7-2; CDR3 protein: CASSLMDSNTEAFF; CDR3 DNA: TGTGCCAGCAGCTTAATGGATTCGAACACTGAAGCTTTCTTT
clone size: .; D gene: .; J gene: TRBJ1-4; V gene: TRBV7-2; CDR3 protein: CANSRLASTNEKLFF; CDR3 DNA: TGTGCCAACAGCCGCCTGGCCTCAACTAATGAAAAACTGTTTTTT
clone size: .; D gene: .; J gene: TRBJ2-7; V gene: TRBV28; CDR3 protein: CASGLVGGWYEQYF; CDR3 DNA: TGTGCCAGCGGTTTAGTGGGGGGTTGGTACGAGCAGTACTTC
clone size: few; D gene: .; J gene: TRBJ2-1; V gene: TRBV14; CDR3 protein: CASSQDVRAVRVVGSYNEQFF; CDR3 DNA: TGTGCCAGCAGCCAAGACGTCAGGGCGGTACGGGTTGTGGGATCCTACAATGAGCAGTTCTTC
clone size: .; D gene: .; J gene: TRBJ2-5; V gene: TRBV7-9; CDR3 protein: CASSLDWVQETQYF; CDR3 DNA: TGTGCCAGCAGCTTAGACTGGGTCCAAGAGACCCAGTACTTC